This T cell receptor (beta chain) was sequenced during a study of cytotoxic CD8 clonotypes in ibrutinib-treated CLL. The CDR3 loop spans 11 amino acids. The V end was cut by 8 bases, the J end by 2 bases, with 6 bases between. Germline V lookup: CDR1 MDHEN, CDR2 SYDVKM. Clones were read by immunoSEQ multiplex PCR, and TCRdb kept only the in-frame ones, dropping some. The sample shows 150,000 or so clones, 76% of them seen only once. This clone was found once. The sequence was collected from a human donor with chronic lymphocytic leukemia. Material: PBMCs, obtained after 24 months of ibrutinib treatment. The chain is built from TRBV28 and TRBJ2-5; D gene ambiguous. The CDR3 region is CASWGQETQYF. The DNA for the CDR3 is TGTGCCAGCTGGGGTCAAGAGACCCAGTACTTC.